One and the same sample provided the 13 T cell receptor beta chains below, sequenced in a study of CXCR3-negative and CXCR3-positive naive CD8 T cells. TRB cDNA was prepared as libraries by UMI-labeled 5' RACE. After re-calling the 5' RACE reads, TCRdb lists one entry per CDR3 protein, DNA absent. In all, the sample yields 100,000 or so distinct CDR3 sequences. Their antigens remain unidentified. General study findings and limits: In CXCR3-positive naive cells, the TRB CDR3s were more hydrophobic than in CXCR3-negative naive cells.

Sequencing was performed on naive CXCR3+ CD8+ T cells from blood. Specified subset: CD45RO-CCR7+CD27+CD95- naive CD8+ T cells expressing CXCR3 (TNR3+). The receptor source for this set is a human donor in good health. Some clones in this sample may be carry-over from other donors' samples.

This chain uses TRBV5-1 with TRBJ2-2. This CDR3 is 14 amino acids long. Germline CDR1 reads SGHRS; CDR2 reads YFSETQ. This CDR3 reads CASSFAPNTGELFF.

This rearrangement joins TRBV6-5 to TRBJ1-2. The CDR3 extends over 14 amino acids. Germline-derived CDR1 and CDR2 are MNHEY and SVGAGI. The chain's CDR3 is CASSGLGYGYGYTF.

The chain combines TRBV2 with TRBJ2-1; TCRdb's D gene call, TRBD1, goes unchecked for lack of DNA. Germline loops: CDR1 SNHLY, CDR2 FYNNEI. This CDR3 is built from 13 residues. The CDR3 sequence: CASPGYPYNEQFF.

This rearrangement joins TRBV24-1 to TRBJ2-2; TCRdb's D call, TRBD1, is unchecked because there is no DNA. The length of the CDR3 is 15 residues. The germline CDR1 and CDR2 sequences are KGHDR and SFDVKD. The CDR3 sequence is CATSDLPGNTGELFF.

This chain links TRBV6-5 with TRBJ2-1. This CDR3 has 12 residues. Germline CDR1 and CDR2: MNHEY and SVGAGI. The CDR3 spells CASSPSLNEQFF.

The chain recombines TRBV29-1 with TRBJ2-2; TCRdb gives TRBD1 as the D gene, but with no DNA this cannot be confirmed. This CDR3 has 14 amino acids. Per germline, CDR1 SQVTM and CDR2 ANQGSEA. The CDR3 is CSVADRADTGELFF.

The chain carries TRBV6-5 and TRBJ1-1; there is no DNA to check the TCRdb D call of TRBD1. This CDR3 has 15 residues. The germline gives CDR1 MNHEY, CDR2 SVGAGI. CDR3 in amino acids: CASSYKTGPDTEAFF.

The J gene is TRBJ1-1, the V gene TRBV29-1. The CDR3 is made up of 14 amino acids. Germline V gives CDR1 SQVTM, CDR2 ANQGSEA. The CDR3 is CSVDKNSEDTEAFF.

The CDR3 reads CASSQVGAGNEQFF. The chain couples TRBV14 to TRBJ2-1; TCRdb's D gene call, TRBD1, goes unchecked for lack of DNA. The germline CDR1 and CDR2 sequences are SGHDN and FVKESK. This CDR3 spans 14 amino acids.

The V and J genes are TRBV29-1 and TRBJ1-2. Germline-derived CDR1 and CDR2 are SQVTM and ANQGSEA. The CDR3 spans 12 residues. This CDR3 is CSAPSLFYGYTF.

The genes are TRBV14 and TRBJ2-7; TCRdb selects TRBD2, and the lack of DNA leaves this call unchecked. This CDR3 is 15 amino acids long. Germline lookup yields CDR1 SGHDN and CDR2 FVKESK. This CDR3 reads CASSQVAGVFYEQYF.

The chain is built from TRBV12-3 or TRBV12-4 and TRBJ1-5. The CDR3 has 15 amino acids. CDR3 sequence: CASSRSTAKGQPQHF.

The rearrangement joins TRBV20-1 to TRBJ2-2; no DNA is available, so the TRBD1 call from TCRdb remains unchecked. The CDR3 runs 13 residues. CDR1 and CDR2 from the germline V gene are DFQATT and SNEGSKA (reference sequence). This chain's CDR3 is CSANTGYTGELFF.